Listed here are 15 T cell receptor beta chains from one sample, sequenced in a study of blood T cell repertoires in COVID-19. Assay: immunoSEQ multiplex PCR; the TCRdb copy retains only in-frame clones and omits some. Among about 290,000 clones listed, over 80% were seen once. Sequences were obtained from peripheral blood. These receptors originate from a woman in her 50s with active or convalescent COVID-19.

The rearrangement links TRBV30 to TRBJ2-4; TRBD1 aligns across 9 bases. The germline V gene encodes CDR1 GTSNPN and CDR2 SVGIG (reference sequence). CDR3 length: 13 amino acids. Unmatched junction bases numbered 2, after V lost 8 bases and J lost 0 bases. The CDR3: CAQDRGAKNIQYF. As DNA, the CDR3 is TGTGCCCAGGACAGGGGAGCCAAAAACATTCAGTACTTC. Complete variable domain (other parts from reference TRBV30 and TRBJ2-4): SQTIHQWPATLVQPVGSPLSLECTVEGTSNPNLYWYRQAAGRGLQLLFYSVGIGQISSEVPQNLSASRPQDRQFILSSKKLLLSDSGFYLCAQDRGAKNIQYFGAGTRLSVL.

This clone was picked up one time. V gene TRBV21-1 combines with J gene TRBJ1-1; the table's D call, TRBD1, was not checked against the DNA. TRBV21-1 is deemed a pseudogene. This CDR3 spans 15 amino acids. The CDR3 nucleotides read TGTGCCAGCAGCCCACTGGACAGGCTTAACACTGAAGCTTTCTTT. Its protein product is CASSPLDRLNTEAFF.

The chain uses TRBV27 and TRBJ2-7, with TRBD1 matching over 7 bases. This CDR3 is 18 amino acids long. Germline CDR1 is MNHEY and CDR2 is SMNVEV (reference sequence). Trimming cost V 5 bases and J 6 bases; bases outside gene matches: 22. CDR3 sequence reads: CASSLLTPVGTDPREQYF. CDR3 nucleotide sequence: TGTGCCAGCAGTCTCCTAACTCCGGTGGGGACAGACCCCCGCGAGCAGTACTTC.

The CDR3 loop reads CASTVGQGLSEGPQHF. The CDR3 DNA sequence: TGTGCCAGCACCGTAGGACAGGGCCTATCAGAAGGGCCCCAGCATTTT. The J gene is TRBJ1-5, the V gene TRBV2; 8 bases map to TRBD1. Per germline, CDR1 SNHLY and CDR2 FYNNEI. Losses at the gene ends were 7 bases for V and 9 bases for J; bases not matched to a gene: 17. This CDR3 has 16 amino acids.

V gene TRBV2 combines with J gene TRBJ2-3, with 10 positions matching TRBD2. J gave up 4 bases and V 6 bases, and 4 bases lay outside the gene matches. The length of the CDR3 is 14 residues. The V gene's germline CDR1 is SNHLY and CDR2 FYNNEI. This chain's CDR3 is CASRDLAGADTQYF. DNA of the CDR3: TGTGCCAGCAGAGATCTAGCGGGAGCAGATACGCAGTATTTT.

The chain carries TRBV10-3 and TRBJ2-7; D is unclear. V lost 2 bases and J 2 bases, leaving 4 bases between the germline ends. The CDR3 loop spans 12 amino acids. From germline, CDR1 is ENHRY and CDR2 SYGVKD. CDR3 residues: CAISETAYEQYF. In DNA form, the CDR3 reads TGTGCCATCAGTGAGACAGCCTACGAGCAGTACTTC.

This clone appeared a single time. The chain links TRBV3-1 (or the pseudogene TRBV3-2) to TRBJ2-3; D unresolved. The CDR3 extends over 11 amino acids. Germline CDR1 LGHDT, CDR2 YNNKEL (reference sequence). The V end was cut by 1 base, the J end by 7 bases, with 3 bases between. The CDR3 loop is CASSQAHTQYF. CDR3 in DNA: TGTGCCAGCAGCCAAGCTCATACGCAGTATTTT.

The chain recombines TRBV27 with TRBJ2-4; the D gene is possibly TRBD2 (6 bases). V was trimmed by 2 bases and J by 9 bases, leaving 11 bases between them. The CDR3 consists of 13 residues. The germline V gene encodes CDR1 MNHEY and CDR2 SMNVEV (reference sequence). Here the CDR3 DNA reads TGTGCCAGCAGTTTACGGGGGAGTCCCATTCAGTACTTC. Translation: CASSLRGSPIQYF.

The chain links TRBV6-5 to TRBJ1-5, with D unclear. This CDR3 region has 12 residues. V was shortened by 6 bases and J by 8 bases, with 11 bases between the two germline ends. Germline CDR1 is MNHEY and CDR2 is SVGAGI. CDR3 nucleotides: TGTGCCAGCAGATTAGATATCAAGCCCCAGCATTTT. Amino acid sequence: CASRLDIKPQHF.

The chain has TRBV19 and TRBJ2-7, with 9 nucleotides matching TRBD1. The CDR3 consists of 14 residues. Germline assignment: CDR1 LNHDA and CDR2 SQIVND (reference sequence). The J segment lost 4 bases and the V segment lost 6 bases, leaving 7 bases of the junction unmatched. The DNA for the CDR3 is TGTGCCAGTAGCCGGGACAGGGCAGCTTACGAGCAGTACTTC. Translated, it gives CASSRDRAAYEQYF. Full variable domain (remainder filled in from reference TRBV19 and TRBJ2-7): DGGITQSPKYLFRKEGQNVTLSCEQNLNHDAMYWYRQDPGQGLRLIYYSQIVNDFQKGDIAEGYSVSREKKESFPLTVTSAQKNPTAFYLCASSRDRAAYEQYFGPGTRLTVT.

The CDR3 loop is CASQGNTEAFF. The CDR3 bases are TGTGCCAGCCAGGGTAACACTGAAGCTTTCTTT. The rearrangement links TRBV6-5 to TRBJ1-1; D is perhaps TRBD1 (5 bases). The CDR3 consists of 11 residues. Germline values: CDR1 MNHEY, CDR2 SVGAGI. V was cut by 8 bases and J by 2 bases, with 6 bases left in between.

The rearrangement uses TRBV19 and TRBJ1-1, with 7 positions matching TRBD1. Trimming at V came to 4 bases and at J to 6 bases, leaving 8 bases not matched to a gene. CDR3 length: 14 amino acids. The germline V gene encodes CDR1 LNHDA and CDR2 SQIVND (reference sequence). The CDR3 DNA reads as TGTGCCAGTAGTACGCAGACAGGGACCCCTGAAGCTTTCTTT. Protein: CASSTQTGTPEAFF. The full variable domain, completed using reference TRBV19 and TRBJ1-1, is DGGITQSPKYLFRKEGQNVTLSCEQNLNHDAMYWYRQDPGQGLRLIYYSQIVNDFQKGDIAEGYSVSREKKESFPLTVTSAQKNPTAFYLCASSTQTGTPEAFFGQGTRLTVV.

The chain joins TRBV7-8 to TRBJ1-1, with 10 bases lining up with TRBD1. CDR1 and CDR2 from the germline V gene are SGHVS and FQNEAQ. This CDR3 region has 14 residues. V was pared by 5 bases and J by 7 bases, with 7 bases of the junction left unmatched. The CDR3 spells CASSLRDRGNEAFF. CDR3 DNA: TGTGCCAGCAGCCTAAGGGACAGGGGCAATGAAGCTTTCTTT.

Written as DNA, the CDR3 is TGTGCCAGCAGTGAAAGTTCGCTTTGGACAGGGGCTTCACCCCTCCACTTT. This gives the protein CASSESSLWTGASPLHF. V gene TRBV6-1 combines with J gene TRBJ1-6; 9 bases match TRBD1. The CDR3 covers 17 residues. Per germline, CDR1 MNHNS and CDR2 SASEGT. Trimming cost V 2 bases and J 9 bases; bases outside gene matches: 11.

The chain couples TRBV25-1 to TRBJ2-4; D not resolved. Germline lookup yields CDR1 MGHDK and CDR2 SYGVNS. Trimming removed 3 bases at V and 8 bases at J, with 8 bases between. This CDR3 has 12 residues. This CDR3 is CASSDVLYIQYF. Here the CDR3 DNA reads TGTGCCAGCAGTGACGTACTGTACATTCAGTACTTC.